These T cell receptor beta chains were read from a single sample in a study of vaccination and CD4 T cells after COVID-19. TCRdb reprocessed the PCR reads via MiXCR and lists one record per CDR3 protein. Altogether 15,000 to 20,000 distinct CDR3 sequences are present, approximately 71% being singletons, with the ten largest covering 15% to 20%. The antigens of these receptors remain unknown. The specimen was CD4+ T cells from blood, cultured in vitro. These receptors originate from a human donor who had recovered from COVID-19. CDR3s leave out the opening cysteine and the closing phenylalanine or tryptophan.

>TRBJ1-5|TRBV19
ASQRGTGNRDQPQH
>TRBJ2-7|TRBV20-1
SARGHGFSGGLYEQY
>TRBJ2-2|TRBV27
ASMSSRNTGELF
>TRBJ2-5|TRBV20-1
SSYWRQETQY
>NA|TRBV27
ASSLLGDRGHEQY
>TRBJ2-5|TRBV20-1
SASRTSGETQY
>TRBJ1-5|TRBV2
ASRPTGSGNQPQH
>TRBJ2-4|TRBV7-2
ASSLGLGAKNIQY
>TRBJ1-1|TRBV18
ASSPRELGLETTEAF
>TRBJ2-5|TRBV7-2
ASSPVGLETQY
>TRBJ1-2|TRBV7-2
ASSSGGGDYGYT
>TRBJ2-1|TRBV28
ASSPPRTSGSWEQF
>TRBJ1-5|TRBV18
ASSPPGREGNQPQH
>TRBJ1-5|TRBV25-1
ASSQHYSNQPQH
>TRBJ2-7|TRBV7-8
ASSLRSRPSSYEQY
>TRBJ1-2|TRBV4-2
ASSQSHQPGQGIYGYT
>TRBJ2-3|TRBV6-4
ASNTGLGADTQY
>TRBJ1-5|TRBV6-2/TRBV6-3
AIKGLLDNQPQH
>TRBJ1-3|TRBV18
ASSPPGDSGNTIY
>TRBJ1-3|TRBV5-1
ASSLVAGASGNTIY
>TRBJ2-7|TRBV15
ATSVGLSYEQY
>TRBJ1-5|TRBV19
ASSSFGGSNQPQH
>TRBJ2-7|TRBV6-5
ASSFPVGGGPRNQRQY
>TRBJ2-2|TRBV4-2
ASSQSTGTGELF
>TRBJ2-7|TRBV12-3/TRBV12-4
ASSSRTSGSYEQY
>TRBJ1-1|TRBV7-8
ASSLAGNTEAF
>TRBJ2-2|TRBV7-3
ASSPKPGLAAANTGELF
>TRBJ1-1|TRBV7-2
ASSLLQGARGEAF
>TRBJ2-5|TRBV7-2
ASSSAISPGETQY
>TRBJ2-1|TRBV27
ASRGLSSYNEQF
>TRBJ2-5|TRBV20-1
SARDGEGILWETQY
>TRBJ1-5|TRBV12-3/TRBV12-4
ASSSRSTPQH
>TRBJ2-7|TRBV6-2/TRBV6-3
ASSRPGGRPDEQY
>TRBJ1-2|TRBV30
AWRPPGAGGYT
>TRBJ2-3|TRBV11-2
ASRNTGAGDTQY
>TRBJ2-7|TRBV20-1
SASTQEQY
>TRBJ2-3|TRBV7-2
ASSQFGTEFTDTQY
>TRBJ2-4|TRBV20-1
SARSDRILAKNIQY
>TRBJ2-7|TRBV7-9
ASKEAGGSYEQY
>TRBJ1-2|TRBV15
ATSRWDLRDNNGYT
>TRBJ2-4|TRBV20-1
SANNGPPGKNIQY
>TRBJ1-5|TRBV18
ASSEGQGNQPQH
>TRBJ1-2|TRBV12-3/TRBV12-4
ASSLIQGNYGYT
>TRBJ2-3|TRBV6-2/TRBV6-3
ASSYSVGDYLDTQY
>TRBJ2-3|TRBV12-3/TRBV12-4
ASTPEGVPGDTQY
>TRBJ2-2|TRBV20-1
SARDPGHWLGNTGELF
>TRBJ2-3|TRBV7-8
ASSLGGADTQY
>TRBJ2-4|TRBV19
ASTTTGGKNIQY
>TRBJ2-1|TRBV6-4
ASSDSGRSLSYNEQF
>TRBJ1-2|TRBV6-5
ASSYSGGSGYGYT
>TRBJ1-5|TRBV7-2
ASSLIGPGNQPQH
>TRBJ2-1|TRBV6-2/TRBV6-3
ASTLRGSKAYNEQF
>TRBJ1-2|TRBV18
ASSHMEAPTNYGYT
>TRBJ2-7|TRBV19
ASSNPPGLAGTSYEQY
>TRBJ2-5|TRBV6-5
ASSSGRKTQY